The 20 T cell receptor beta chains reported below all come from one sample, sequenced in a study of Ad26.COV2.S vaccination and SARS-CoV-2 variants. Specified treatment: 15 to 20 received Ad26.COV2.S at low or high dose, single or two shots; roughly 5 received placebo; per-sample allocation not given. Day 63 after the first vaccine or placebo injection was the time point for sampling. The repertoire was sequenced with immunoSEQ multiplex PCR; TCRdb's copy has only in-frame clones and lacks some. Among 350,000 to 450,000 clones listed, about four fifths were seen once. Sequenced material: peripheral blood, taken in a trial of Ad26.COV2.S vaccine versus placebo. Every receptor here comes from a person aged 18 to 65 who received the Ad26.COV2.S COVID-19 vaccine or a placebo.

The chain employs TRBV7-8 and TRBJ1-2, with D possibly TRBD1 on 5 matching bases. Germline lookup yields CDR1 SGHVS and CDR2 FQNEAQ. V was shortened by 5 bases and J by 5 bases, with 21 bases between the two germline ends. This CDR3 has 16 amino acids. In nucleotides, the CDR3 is TGTGCCAGCAGCCCCTTTAGGGGAAAGGGAGGGTATGGCTACACCTTC. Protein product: CASSPFRGKGGYGYTF.

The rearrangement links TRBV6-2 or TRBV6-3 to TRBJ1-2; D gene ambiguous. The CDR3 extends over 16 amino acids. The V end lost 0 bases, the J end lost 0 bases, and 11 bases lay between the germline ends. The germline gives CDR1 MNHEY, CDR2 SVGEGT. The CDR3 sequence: CASSYSTYVANYGYTF. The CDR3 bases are TGTGCCAGCAGTTACTCGACTTATGTAGCTAACTATGGCTACACCTTC.

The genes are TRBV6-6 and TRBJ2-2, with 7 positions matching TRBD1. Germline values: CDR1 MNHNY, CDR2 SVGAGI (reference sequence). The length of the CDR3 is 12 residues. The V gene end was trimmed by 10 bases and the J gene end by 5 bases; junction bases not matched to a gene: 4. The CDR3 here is CATLQGTGELFF. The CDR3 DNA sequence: TGTGCCACCCTACAGGGGACCGGGGAGCTGTTTTTT.

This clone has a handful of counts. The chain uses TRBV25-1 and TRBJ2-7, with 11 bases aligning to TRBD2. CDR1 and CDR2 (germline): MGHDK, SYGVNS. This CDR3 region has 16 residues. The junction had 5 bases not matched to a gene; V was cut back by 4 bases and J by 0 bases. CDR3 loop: CASSGRLAGSSYEQYF. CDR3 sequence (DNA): TGTGCCAGCAGTGGTAGACTAGCGGGGAGCTCCTACGAGCAGTACTTC.

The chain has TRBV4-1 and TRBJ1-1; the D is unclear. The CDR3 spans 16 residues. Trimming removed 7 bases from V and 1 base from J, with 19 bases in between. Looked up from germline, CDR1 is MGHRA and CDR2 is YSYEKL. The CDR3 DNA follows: TGCGCCAGCACTCCGACTCTAGCCACAGCGAACACTGAAGCTTTCTTT. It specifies CASTPTLATANTEAFF.

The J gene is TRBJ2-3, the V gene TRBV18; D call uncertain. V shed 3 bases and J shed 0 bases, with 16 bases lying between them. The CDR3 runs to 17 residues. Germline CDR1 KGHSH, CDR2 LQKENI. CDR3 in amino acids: CASSPFQTRRSTDTQYF. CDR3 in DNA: TGTGCCAGCTCACCTTTTCAGACACGTCGAAGCACAGATACGCAGTATTTT.

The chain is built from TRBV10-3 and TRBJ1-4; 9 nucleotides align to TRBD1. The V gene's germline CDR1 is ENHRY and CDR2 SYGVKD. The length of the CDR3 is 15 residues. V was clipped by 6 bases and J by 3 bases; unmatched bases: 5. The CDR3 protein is CAISKQGAANEKLFF. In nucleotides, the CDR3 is TGTGCCATCAGCAAACAGGGGGCGGCTAATGAAAAACTGTTTTTT.

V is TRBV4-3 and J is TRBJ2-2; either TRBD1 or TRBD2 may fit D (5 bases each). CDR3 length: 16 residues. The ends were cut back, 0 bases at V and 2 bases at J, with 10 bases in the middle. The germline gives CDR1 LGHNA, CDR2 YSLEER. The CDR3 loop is CASSQEGEGNTGELFF. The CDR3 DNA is TGCGCCAGCAGCCAAGAGGGGGAAGGTAACACCGGGGAGCTGTTTTTT.

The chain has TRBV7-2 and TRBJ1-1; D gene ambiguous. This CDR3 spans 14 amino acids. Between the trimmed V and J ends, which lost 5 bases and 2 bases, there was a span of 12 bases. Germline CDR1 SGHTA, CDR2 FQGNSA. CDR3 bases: TGTGCCAGCAGCCCGTCTCCGGGAAACACTGAAGCTTTCTTT. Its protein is CASSPSPGNTEAFF.

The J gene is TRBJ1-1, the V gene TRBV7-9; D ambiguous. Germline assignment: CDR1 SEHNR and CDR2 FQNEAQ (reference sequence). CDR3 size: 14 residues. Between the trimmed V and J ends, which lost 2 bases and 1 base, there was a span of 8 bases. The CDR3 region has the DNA TGTGCCAGCAGCTTATTAGCCAGGAACACTGAAGCTTTCTTT. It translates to CASSLLARNTEAFF.

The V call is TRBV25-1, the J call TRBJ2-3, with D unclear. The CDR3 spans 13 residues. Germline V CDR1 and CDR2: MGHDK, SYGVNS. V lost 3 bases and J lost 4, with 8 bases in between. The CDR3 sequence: CASSDNLADTQYF. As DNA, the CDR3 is TGTGCCAGCAGTGATAATCTGGCAGATACGCAGTATTTT.

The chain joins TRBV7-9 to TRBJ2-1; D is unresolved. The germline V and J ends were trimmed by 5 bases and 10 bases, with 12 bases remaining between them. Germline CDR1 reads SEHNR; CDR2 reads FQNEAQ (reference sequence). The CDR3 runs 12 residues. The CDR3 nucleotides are TGTGCCAGCAGCCCGGACCATCCCGAGCAGTTCTTC. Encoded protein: CASSPDHPEQFF.

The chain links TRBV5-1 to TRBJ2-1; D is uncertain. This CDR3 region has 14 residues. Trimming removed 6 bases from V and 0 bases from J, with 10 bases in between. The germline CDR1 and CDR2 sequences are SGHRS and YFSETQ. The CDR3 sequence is CASKGQSSYNEQFF. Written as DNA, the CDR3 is TGCGCCAGCAAAGGGCAGAGCTCCTACAATGAGCAGTTCTTC.

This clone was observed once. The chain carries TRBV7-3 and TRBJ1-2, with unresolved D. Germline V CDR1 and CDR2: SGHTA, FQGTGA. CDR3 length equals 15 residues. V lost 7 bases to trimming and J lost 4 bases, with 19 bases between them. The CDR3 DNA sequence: TGTGCCAGCATAGGCATGAGCGAGGGTGGCTATGGCTACACCTTC. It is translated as CASIGMSEGGYGYTF.

The CDR3 here is CASSPGLEAYEQYF. As DNA, the CDR3 is TGTGCCAGCTCACCGGGACTAGAAGCTTACGAGCAGTACTTC. V usage is TRBV18 and J usage is TRBJ2-7; 8 nucleotides align to TRBD2. Unmatched junction bases numbered 5, after V lost 3 bases and J lost 4 bases. Germline V gene data show CDR1 as KGHSH and CDR2 as LQKENI. The CDR3 has 14 residues.

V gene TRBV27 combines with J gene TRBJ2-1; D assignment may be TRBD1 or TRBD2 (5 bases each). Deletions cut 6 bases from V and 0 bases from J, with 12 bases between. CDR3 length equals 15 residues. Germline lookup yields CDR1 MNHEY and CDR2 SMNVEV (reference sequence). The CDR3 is CASSLAGSSYNEQFF. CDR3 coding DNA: TGTGCCAGCAGCCTGGCAGGGAGCTCCTACAATGAGCAGTTCTTC.

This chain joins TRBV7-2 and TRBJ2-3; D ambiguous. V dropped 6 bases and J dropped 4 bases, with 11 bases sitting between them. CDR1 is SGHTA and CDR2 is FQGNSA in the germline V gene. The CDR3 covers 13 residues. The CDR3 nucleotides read TGTGCCAGCAGTGTGGGCGCCCCAGATACGCAGTATTTT. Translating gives CASSVGAPDTQYF.

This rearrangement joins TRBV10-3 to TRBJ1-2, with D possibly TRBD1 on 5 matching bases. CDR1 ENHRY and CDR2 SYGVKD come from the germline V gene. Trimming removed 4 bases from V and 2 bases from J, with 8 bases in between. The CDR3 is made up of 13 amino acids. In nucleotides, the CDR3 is TGTGCCATCAGTGTACAGGTGAACTATGGCTACACCTTC. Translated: CAISVQVNYGYTF.

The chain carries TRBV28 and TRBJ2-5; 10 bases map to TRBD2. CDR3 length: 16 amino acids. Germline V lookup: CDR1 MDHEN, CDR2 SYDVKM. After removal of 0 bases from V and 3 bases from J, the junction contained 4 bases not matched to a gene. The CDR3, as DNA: TGTGCCAGCAGTTTATGGGGGACTAGCGACAAAGAGACCCAGTACTTC. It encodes CASSLWGTSDKETQYF.

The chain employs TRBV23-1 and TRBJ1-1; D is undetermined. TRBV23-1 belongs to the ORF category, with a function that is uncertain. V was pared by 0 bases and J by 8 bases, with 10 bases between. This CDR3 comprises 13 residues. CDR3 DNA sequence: TGCGCCAGCAGTCAATCCTTAGCCGAGGAAGCTTTCTTT. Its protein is CASSQSLAEEAFF.